Here is one T cell receptor (beta chain) with its context. Here immunoSEQ multiplex PCR was the method, and the copy in TCRdb shows in-frame clones only, minus some. The sample lists around 300,000 clones, around nine tenths occurring once. This record belongs to a study of blood T cell repertoires in COVID-19. Overall study: Sources were T cells, B-cell-depleted T cells, or PBMCs; the material itself was cDNA or gDNA.

CDR3 length equals 14 residues. Germline values: CDR1 MDHEN, CDR2 SYDVKM. Unmatched junction bases numbered 2, after V lost 4 bases and J lost 2 bases. Input material: PBMCs or T cells enriched from blood (not recorded which). The sequence derives from an older woman who had recovered from COVID-19. The rearrangement links TRBV28 to TRBJ2-1; 7 positions match TRBD1. CDR3 bases: TGTGCCAGCAGTTCAGGACAGGCCTACAATGAGCAGTTCTTC. It yields the protein CASSSGQAYNEQFF.